A single sample gave rise to the 13 T cell receptor beta chains below, sequenced in a study of shared clonotypes between healthy human individuals. Method: immunoSEQ multiplex PCR; TCRdb's copy keeps in-frame clones and lacks some. The sample lists around 2,000,000 clones, 95% occurring once. Sequencing was performed on naive CD4+ T cells sorted from blood. Subset defined: CD45RA+ positively selected. These receptors all come from a man between 18 and 35 years old in good health.

This clone has just one count. The chain links TRBV30 to TRBJ2-7; 7 nucleotides line up with TRBD2. Looked up from germline, CDR1 is GTSNPN and CDR2 is SVGIG (reference sequence). This CDR3 region has 13 residues. Trimming removed 4 bases from V and 1 base from J; junction bases left unmatched: 4. The CDR3 protein is CAWKAGYSYEQYF. CDR3 sequence (DNA): TGTGCCTGGAAAGCGGGGTATTCCTACGAGCAGTACTTC.

The J gene is TRBJ1-2, the V gene TRBV6-6, with 9 bases fitting TRBD1. Losses at the gene ends were 0 bases for V and 8 bases for J; bases not matched to a gene: 7. From germline, CDR1 is MNHNY and CDR2 SVGAGI (reference sequence). The CDR3 is 15 residues long. The CDR3 DNA follows: TGTGCCAGCAGTTACTCGGCCGACAGGGGGATAGGCTACACCTTC. It codes for CASSYSADRGIGYTF.

The genes are TRBV5-1 and TRBJ1-1, with TRBD1 matching over 9 bases. This CDR3 spans 14 amino acids. CDR1 and CDR2 (germline): SGHRS, YFSETQ. The junction had 6 bases not matched to a gene; V was cut back by 3 bases and J by 6 bases. The chain's CDR3 is CASSSGGTGPEAFF. The CDR3 bases are TGCGCCAGCAGCTCCGGAGGGACAGGGCCTGAAGCTTTCTTT.

For this clone: Different DNA sequences within this sample yield the same CDR3. The V call is TRBV10-3, the J call TRBJ1-1; D is perhaps TRBD1 (5 bases). The CDR3 runs to 14 residues. CDR1 is ENHRY and CDR2 is SYGVKD in the germline V gene. Between the trimmed V and J ends, which lost 0 bases and 0 bases, there was a span of 5 bases. DNA of the CDR3: TGTGCCATCAGTGAGTCGGGACTGAACACTGAAGCTTTCTTT. Translation: CAISESGLNTEAFF.

This chain joins TRBV27 and TRBJ1-2, with D uncertain. The germline V and J ends were trimmed by 3 bases and 2 bases, with 7 bases remaining between them. The CDR3 runs 13 residues. Germline V gene lookup returns CDR1 MNHEY and CDR2 SMNVEV (reference sequence). DNA of the CDR3: TGTGCCAGCAGTTTGCGGGCCAACTATGGCTACACCTTC. It is translated as CASSLRANYGYTF.

The chain couples TRBV6-6 to TRBJ2-5; D tentatively reads TRBD1 or TRBD2 (5 bases each). The CDR3 is made up of 15 amino acids. V was trimmed by 7 bases and J by 4 bases, leaving 19 bases between them. Germline CDR1 and CDR2: MNHNY and SVGAGI (reference sequence). The CDR3 sequence is CASTITGRNGETQYF. As DNA, the CDR3 is TGTGCCAGCACCATTACGGGGCGGAACGGAGAGACCCAGTACTTC.

V and J are TRBV11-3 and TRBJ2-2, with D possibly being TRBD1 (6 bases). V lost 1 base, J lost 3 bases, and 9 bases lay in between. The CDR3 has 15 residues. Per the germline V gene, CDR1 is SGHNT and CDR2 is YENEEA. The CDR3 nucleotides are TGTGCCAGCAGCTTAGGGACAGCAGACACCGGGGAGCTGTTTTTT. Translation: CASSLGTADTGELFF.

V and J are TRBV4-1 and TRBJ1-2, with a possible D match to TRBD1 (5 bases). V lost 0 bases, J lost 1 base, and 15 bases lay in between. CDR1 is MGHRA, CDR2 YSYEKL, per germline. The CDR3 extends over 17 amino acids. The CDR3 DNA is TGCGCCAGCAGCCAAGAAATTGCGGGACTCAGTAACTATGGCTACACCTTC. It yields the protein CASSQEIAGLSNYGYTF.

As concerns this clone: The identical CDR3 is also encoded by other nucleotide sequences in the sample. The gene calls are TRBV10-3 and TRBJ1-1; unclear D gene. Germline V gene sequence: CDR1 ENHRY, CDR2 SYGVKD. Trimming stripped 8 bases from V and 1 base from J, with 11 bases between. This CDR3 region has 13 residues. This CDR3 reads CAISGQENTEAFF. For the CDR3, the DNA is TGTGCCATCTCCGGGCAGGAGAACACTGAAGCTTTCTTT.

J is TRBJ1-6 and V is TRBV5-1; possible D gene TRBD1, 5 bases. With 4 bases removed from V and 17 bases from J, the gap between germline ends came to 19 bases. The CDR3 length is 13 residues. Germline V CDR1 and CDR2: SGHRS, YFSETQ. The CDR3 nucleotides are TGCGCCAGCAGCGCCCTCGGGACGGACCCCTTCCACTTT. Its translation: CASSALGTDPFHF.

In regard to this clone: It may be a read error: a sequence one base away is much more abundant. The chain links TRBV30 to TRBJ1-6; possible D gene TRBD1, 5 bases. CDR1 is GTSNPN and CDR2 is SVGIG in the germline V gene (reference sequence). The CDR3 length is 13 residues. The CDR3 nucleotides are TGTGCCTGGCAGGGCGCGACCTATTCATCCCTCCACTTT. Encoded protein: CAWQGATYSSLHF.

The CDR3 region has the DNA TGTGCCAGCAGTGAAATCCCCAATCAGCCCCAGCATTTT. Protein product: CASSEIPNQPQHF. The J gene is TRBJ1-5, the V gene TRBV6-1; D gene ambiguous. Trimming stripped 2 bases from V and 3 bases from J, with 5 bases between. The CDR3 length is 13 residues. CDR1 is MNHNS, CDR2 SASEGT, per germline.

The chain links TRBV2 to TRBJ2-5; D is ambiguous. Trimming removed 2 bases from V and 2 bases from J, with 12 bases in between. CDR1 and CDR2 (germline): SNHLY, FYNNEI. There are 15 residues in the CDR3. The CDR3 is CASSEQAKSQETQYF. CDR3 DNA: TGTGCCAGCAGTGAACAAGCGAAGAGTCAAGAGACCCAGTACTTC.